Many counts were recorded for the clone carrying this T cell receptor (beta chain). Its cognate antigen is unknown. The CDR3 regions of TCR beta were amplified from RNA transcripts. RT-PCR in the first round (using the HTBI primer set) targeted the TCR CDR3. One entry per CDR3 protein, called by TCRdb with MiXCR from the multiplex PCR reads. Of roughly 380,000 distinct CDR3 sequences in the sample, approximately 15% were seen once. Germline lookup yields CDR1 MNHEY and CDR2 SMNVEV (reference sequence). The CDR3 covers 11 residues. Trimming left V 6 bases short and J 6 bases short, with 8 bases between. Those with hyperthyroidism were 18 to 65 years old, newly diagnosed, and ill for under 2 months. Source material for PBMCs was about 11 ml fresh peripheral blood. The sample comes from a study of T cells in Graves' hyperthyroidism and ophthalmopathy. Study results and caveats: Most clonotypes expanded in the thyroid (above 0.001) were also present in blood. Using 13 V-J features, a model discriminated ophthalmopathy from stable hyperthyroidism.

The chain links TRBV27 to TRBJ1-1, with D unclear. Input material: blood. The TCR comes from a man aged 30-40 years with Graves' hyperthyroidism that later progressed to Graves' ophthalmopathy. The CDR3 DNA is TGTGCCAGCAGCGGAGGCCCTGAAGCTTTCTTT. Residues: CASSGGPEAFF.